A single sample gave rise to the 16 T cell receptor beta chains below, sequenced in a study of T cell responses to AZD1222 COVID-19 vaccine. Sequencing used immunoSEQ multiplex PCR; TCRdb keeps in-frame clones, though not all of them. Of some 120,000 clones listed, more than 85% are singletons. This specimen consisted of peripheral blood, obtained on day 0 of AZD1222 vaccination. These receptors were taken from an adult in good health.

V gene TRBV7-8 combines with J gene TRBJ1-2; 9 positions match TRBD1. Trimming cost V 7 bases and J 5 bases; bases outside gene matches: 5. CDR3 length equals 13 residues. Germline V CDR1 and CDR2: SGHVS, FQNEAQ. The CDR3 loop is CASTMDRGYGYTF. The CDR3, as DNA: TGTGCCAGCACCATGGACAGGGGATATGGCTACACCTTC.

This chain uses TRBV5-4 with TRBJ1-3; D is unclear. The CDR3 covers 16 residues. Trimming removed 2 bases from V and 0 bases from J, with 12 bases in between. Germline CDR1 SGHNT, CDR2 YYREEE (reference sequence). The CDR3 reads CASSFMGSGSGNTIYF. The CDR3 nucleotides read TGTGCCAGCAGCTTTATGGGGTCTGGCTCTGGAAACACCATATATTTT.

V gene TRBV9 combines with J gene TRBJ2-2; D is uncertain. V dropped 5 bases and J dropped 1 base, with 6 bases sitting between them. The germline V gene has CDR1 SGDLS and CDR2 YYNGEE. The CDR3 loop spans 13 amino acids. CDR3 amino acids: CASSPQNTGELFF. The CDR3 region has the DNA TGTGCCAGCAGTCCGCAGAACACCGGGGAGCTGTTTTTT.

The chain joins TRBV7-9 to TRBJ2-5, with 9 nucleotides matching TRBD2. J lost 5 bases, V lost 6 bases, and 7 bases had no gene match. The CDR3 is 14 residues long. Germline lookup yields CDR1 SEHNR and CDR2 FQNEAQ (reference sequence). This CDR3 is CASSFLGLAETQYF. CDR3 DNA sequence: TGTGCCAGCAGTTTTTTGGGACTAGCTGAGACCCAGTACTTC.

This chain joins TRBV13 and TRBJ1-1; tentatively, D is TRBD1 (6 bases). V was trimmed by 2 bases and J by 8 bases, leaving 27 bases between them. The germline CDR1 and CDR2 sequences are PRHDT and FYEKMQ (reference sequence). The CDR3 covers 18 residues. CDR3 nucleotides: TGTGCCAGCAGCTTAATGATATCGGGGGCGGGACGCGAGCGAGAAGCTTTCTTT. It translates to CASSLMISGAGREREAFF.

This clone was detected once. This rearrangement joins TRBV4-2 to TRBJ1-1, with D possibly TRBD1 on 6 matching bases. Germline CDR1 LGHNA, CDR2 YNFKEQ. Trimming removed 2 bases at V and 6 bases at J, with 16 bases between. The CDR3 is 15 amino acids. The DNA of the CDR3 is TGTGCCAGCAGCCAACCCGATTTTTGGACAGCTGAAGCTTTCTTT. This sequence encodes CASSQPDFWTAEAFF.

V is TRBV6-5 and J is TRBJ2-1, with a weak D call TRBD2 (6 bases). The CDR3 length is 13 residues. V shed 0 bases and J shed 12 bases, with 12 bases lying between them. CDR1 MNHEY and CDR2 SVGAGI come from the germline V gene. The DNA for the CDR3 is TGTGCCAGCAGTTACTCGGAGGGATTAGGGCAGTTCTTC. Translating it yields CASSYSEGLGQFF.

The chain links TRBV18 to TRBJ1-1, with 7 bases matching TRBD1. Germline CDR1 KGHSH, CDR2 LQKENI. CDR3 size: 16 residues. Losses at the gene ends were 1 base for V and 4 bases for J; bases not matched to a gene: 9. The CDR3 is CASSPRSTGWSTEAFF. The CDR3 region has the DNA TGTGCCAGCTCACCACGATCGACAGGGTGGAGCACTGAAGCTTTCTTT.

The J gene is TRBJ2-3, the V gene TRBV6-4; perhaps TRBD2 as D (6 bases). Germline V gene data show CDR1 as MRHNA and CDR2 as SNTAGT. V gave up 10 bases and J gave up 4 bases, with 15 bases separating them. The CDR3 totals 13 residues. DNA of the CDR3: TGTGCCACAGCACACGGGGAGGCAGATACGCAGTATTTT. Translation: CATAHGEADTQYF.

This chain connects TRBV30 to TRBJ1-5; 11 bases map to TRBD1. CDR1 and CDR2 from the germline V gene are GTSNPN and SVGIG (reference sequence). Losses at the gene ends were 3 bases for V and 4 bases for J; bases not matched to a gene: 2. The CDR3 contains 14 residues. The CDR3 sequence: CAWRGQGGNQPQHF. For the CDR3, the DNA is TGTGCCTGGAGGGGACAGGGGGGGAATCAGCCCCAGCATTTT.

Written as DNA, the CDR3 is TGTGCCAGCAGGGACTTCCACACAGATACGCAGTATTTT. Its translation: CASRDFHTDTQYF. The genes are TRBV6-5 and TRBJ2-3; perhaps TRBD2 as D (5 bases). V lost 6 bases, J lost 2 bases, and 9 bases lay in between. The CDR3 covers 13 residues. Looked up from germline, CDR1 is MNHEY and CDR2 is SVGAGI.

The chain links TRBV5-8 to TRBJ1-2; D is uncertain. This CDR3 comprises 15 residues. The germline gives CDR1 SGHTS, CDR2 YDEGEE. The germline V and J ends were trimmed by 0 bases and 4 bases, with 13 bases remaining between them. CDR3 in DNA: TGTGCCAGCAGCTTGGAACGGGCCCGAAGCTATGGCTACACCTTC. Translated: CASSLERARSYGYTF.

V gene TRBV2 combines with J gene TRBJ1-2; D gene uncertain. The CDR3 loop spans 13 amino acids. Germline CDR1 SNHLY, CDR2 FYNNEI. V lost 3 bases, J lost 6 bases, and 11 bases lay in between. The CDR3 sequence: CASSEWEWDGYTF. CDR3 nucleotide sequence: TGTGCCAGCAGTGAGTGGGAGTGGGATGGCTACACCTTC. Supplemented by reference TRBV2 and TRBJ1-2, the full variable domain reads EPEVTQTPSHQVTQMGQEVILRCVPISNHLYFYWYRQILGQKVEFLVSFYNNEISEKSEIFDDQFSVERPDGSNFTLKIRSTKLEDSAMYFCASSEWEWDGYTFGSGTRLTVV.

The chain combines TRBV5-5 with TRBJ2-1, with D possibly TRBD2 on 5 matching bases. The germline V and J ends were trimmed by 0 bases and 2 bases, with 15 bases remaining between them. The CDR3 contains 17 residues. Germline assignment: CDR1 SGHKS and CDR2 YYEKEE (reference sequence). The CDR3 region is CASSLGYTVRAYNEQFF. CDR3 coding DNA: TGTGCCAGCAGCTTGGGCTATACGGTGCGGGCCTACAATGAGCAGTTCTTC.

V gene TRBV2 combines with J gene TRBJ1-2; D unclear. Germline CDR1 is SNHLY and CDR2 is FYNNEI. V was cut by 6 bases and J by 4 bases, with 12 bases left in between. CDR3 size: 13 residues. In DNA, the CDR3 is TGTGCCAGCAGAACAGTCGGCGGCTATGGCTACACCTTC. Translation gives CASRTVGGYGYTF.

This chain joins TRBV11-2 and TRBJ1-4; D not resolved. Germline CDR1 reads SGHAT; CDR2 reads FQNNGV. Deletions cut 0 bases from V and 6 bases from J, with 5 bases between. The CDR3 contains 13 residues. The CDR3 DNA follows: TGTGCCAGCAGCTTAGACATCTATGAAAAACTGTTTTTT. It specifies CASSLDIYEKLFF.